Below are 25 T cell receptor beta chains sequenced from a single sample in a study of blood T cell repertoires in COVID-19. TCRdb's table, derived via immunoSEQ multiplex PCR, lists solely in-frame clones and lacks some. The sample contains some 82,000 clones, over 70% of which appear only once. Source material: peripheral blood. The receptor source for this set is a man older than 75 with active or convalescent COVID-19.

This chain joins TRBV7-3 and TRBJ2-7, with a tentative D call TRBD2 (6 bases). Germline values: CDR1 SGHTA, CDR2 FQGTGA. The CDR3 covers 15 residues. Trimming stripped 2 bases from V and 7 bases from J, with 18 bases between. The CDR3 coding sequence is TGTGCCAGCAGCTTATTGGGAGGTGGTATTACTGAGCAGTACTTC. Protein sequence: CASSLLGGGITEQYF.

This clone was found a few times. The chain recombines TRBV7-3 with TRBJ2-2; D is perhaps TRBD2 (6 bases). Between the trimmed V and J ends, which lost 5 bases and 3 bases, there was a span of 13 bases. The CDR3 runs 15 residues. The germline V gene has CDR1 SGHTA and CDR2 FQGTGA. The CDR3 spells CASSPAGLDTGELFF. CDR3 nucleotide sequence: TGTGCCAGCAGCCCTGCGGGGTTGGACACCGGGGAGCTGTTTTTT.

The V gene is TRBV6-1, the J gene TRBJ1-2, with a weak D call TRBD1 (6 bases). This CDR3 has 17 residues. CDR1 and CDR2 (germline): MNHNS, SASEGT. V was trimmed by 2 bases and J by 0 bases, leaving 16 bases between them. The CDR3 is CASSEPDRPVSNYGYTF. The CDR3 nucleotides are TGTGCCAGCAGTGAACCTGACAGGCCAGTATCTAACTATGGCTACACCTTC.

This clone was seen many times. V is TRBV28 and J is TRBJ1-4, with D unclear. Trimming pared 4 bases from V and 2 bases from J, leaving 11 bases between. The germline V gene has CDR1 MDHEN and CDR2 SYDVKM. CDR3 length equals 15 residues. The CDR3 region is CASSSLRNTNEKLFF. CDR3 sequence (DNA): TGTGCCAGCAGTTCCCTCAGAAATACTAATGAAAAACTGTTTTTT.

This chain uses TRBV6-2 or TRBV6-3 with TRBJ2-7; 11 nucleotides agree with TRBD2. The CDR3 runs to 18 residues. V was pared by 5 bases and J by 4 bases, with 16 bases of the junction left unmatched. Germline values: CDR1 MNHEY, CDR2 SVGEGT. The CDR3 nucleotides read TGTGCCAGCAGTCCCCCTACGAGGAAAACTAGCGGGAGTTACGAGCAGTACTTC. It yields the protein CASSPPTRKTSGSYEQYF.

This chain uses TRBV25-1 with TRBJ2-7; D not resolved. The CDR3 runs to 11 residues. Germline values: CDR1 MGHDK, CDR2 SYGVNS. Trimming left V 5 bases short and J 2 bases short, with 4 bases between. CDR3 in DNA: TGTGCCAGCAGTCAGACCTACGAGCAGTACTTC. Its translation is CASSQTYEQYF.

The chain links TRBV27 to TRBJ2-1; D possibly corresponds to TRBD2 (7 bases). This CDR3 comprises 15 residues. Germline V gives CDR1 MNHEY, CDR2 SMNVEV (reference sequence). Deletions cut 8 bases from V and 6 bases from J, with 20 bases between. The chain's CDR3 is CASSRGGAGINEQFF. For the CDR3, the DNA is TGTGCCAGCTCCCGAGGGGGGGCGGGGATCAATGAGCAGTTCTTC.

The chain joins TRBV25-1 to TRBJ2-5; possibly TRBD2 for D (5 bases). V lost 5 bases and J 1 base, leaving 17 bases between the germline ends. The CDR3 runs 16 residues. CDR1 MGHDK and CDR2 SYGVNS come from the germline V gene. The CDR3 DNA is TGTGCCAGCAGTCCACTTCCAAACGGGGTCCAAGAGACCCAGTACTTC. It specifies CASSPLPNGVQETQYF.

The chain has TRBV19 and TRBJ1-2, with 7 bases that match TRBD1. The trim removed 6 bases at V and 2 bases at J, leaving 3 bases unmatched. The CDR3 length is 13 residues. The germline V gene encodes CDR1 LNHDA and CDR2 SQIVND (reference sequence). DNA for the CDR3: TGTGCCAGTAGCCCGGGACAGAACTATGGCTACACCTTC. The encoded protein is CASSPGQNYGYTF.

Here the CDR3 reads CASSTPTGQGLNYGYTF. The CDR3 bases are TGCGCCAGCAGCACTCCCACTGGACAGGGACTGAACTATGGCTACACCTTC. The rearrangement uses TRBV10-2 and TRBJ1-2, with 8 bases fitting TRBD1. J was trimmed by 2 bases and V by 6 bases; bases with no gene match: 14. Germline CDR1 is WSHSY and CDR2 is SAAADI. The CDR3 contains 17 residues.

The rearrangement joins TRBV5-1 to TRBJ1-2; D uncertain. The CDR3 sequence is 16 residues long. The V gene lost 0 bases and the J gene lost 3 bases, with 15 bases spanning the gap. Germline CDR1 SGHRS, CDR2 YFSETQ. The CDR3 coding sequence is TGCGCCAGCAGCTTGGCCGGCGACAAGCGGGACTATGGCTACACCTTC. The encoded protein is CASSLAGDKRDYGYTF. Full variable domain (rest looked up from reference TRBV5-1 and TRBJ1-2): KAGVTQTPRYLIKTRGQQVTLSCSPISGHRSVSWYQQTPGQGLQFLFEYFSETQRNKGNFPGRFSGRQFSNSRSEMNVSTLELGDSALYLCASSLAGDKRDYGYTFGSGTRLTVV.

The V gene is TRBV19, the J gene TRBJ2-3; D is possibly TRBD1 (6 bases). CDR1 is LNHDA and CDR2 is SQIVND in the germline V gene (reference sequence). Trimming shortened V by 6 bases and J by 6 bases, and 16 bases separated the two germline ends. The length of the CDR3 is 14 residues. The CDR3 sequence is CASRSFEGVDTQYF. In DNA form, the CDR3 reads TGTGCCAGTAGATCGTTTGAGGGGGTCGATACGCAGTATTTT. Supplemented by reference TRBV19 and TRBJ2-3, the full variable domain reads DGGITQSPKYLFRKEGQNVTLSCEQNLNHDAMYWYRQDPGQGLRLIYYSQIVNDFQKGDIAEGYSVSREKKESFPLTVTSAQKNPTAFYLCASRSFEGVDTQYFGPGTRLTVL.

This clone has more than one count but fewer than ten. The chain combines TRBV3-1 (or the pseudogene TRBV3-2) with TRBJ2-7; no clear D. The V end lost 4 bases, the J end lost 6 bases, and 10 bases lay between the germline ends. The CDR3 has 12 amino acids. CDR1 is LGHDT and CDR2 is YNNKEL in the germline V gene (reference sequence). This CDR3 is CASSLVSGEQYF. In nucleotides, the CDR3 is TGTGCCAGCAGCCTAGTCTCTGGCGAGCAGTACTTC.

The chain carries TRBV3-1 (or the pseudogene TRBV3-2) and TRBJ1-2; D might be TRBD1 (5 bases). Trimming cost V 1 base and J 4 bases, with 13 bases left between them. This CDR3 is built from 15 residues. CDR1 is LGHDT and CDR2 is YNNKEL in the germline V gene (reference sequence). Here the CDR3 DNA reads TGTGCCAGCAGCCAAGGCCCAGGGTCTGGCTATGGCTACACCTTC. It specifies CASSQGPGSGYGYTF.

The CDR3 DNA reads as TGTGCCAGCAGTTACTCTCAGGGGCGAACAGATACGCAGTATTTT. This sequence encodes CASSYSQGRTDTQYF. The V gene is TRBV6-2 or TRBV6-3, the J gene TRBJ2-3; D is perhaps TRBD1 (6 bases). The V gene lost 0 bases and the J gene lost 3 bases, with 10 bases spanning the gap. The CDR3 runs 15 residues. From germline, CDR1 is MNHEY and CDR2 SVGEGT.

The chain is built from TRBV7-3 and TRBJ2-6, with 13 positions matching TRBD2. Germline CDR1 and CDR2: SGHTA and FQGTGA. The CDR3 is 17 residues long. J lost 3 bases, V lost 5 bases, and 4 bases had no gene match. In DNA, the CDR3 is TGTGCCAGCAGCCTCGGACTAGCGGGGGTTGGGGCCAACGTCCTGACTTTC. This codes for CASSLGLAGVGANVLTF.

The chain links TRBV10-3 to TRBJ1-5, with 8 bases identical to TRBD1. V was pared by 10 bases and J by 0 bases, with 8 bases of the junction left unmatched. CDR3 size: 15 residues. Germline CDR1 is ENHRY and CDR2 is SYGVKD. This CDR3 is CASGQGADSNQPQHF. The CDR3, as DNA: TGTGCCAGTGGCCAGGGGGCGGATAGCAATCAGCCCCAGCATTTT.

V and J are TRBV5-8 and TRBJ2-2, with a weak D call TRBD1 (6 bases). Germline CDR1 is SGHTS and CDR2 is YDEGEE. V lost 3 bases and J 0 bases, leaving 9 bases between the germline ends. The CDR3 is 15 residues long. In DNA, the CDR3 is TGTGCCAGCAGCTGGGGACATGCGAACACCGGGGAGCTGTTTTTT. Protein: CASSWGHANTGELFF.

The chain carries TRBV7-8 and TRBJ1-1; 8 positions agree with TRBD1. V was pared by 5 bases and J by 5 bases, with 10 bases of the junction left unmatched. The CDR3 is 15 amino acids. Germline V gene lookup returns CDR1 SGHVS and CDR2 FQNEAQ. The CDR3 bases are TGTGCCAGCAGCACGGGACAGGCCCCAGGGACTGAAGCTTTCTTT. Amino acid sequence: CASSTGQAPGTEAFF.

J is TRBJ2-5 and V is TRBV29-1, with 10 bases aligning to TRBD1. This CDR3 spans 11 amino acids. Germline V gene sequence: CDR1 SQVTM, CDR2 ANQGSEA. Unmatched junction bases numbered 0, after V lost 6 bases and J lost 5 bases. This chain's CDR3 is CSVGQGETQYF. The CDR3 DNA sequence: TGCAGCGTGGGACAGGGGGAGACCCAGTACTTC.

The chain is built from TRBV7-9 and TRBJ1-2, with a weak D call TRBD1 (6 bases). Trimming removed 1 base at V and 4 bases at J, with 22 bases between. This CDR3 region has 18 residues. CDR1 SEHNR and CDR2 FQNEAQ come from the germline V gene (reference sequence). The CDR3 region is CASSLVRTGLTLFYGYTF. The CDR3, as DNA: TGTGCCAGCAGCTTAGTCCGAACAGGGCTGACCCTCTTCTATGGCTACACCTTC.

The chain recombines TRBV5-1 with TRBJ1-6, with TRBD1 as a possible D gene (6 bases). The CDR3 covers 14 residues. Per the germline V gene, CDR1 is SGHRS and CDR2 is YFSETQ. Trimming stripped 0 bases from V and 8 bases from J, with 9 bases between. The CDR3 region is CASSLGDTHSPLHF. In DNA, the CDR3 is TGCGCCAGCAGCTTGGGGGACACCCATTCACCCCTCCACTTT.

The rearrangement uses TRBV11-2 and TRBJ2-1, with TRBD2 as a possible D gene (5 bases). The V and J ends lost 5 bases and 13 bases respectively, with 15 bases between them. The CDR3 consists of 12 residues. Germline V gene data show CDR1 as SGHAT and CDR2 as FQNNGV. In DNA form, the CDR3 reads TGTGCCAGCAGCCTGGACTTTCCCGGACAGTTCTTC. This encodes CASSLDFPGQFF.

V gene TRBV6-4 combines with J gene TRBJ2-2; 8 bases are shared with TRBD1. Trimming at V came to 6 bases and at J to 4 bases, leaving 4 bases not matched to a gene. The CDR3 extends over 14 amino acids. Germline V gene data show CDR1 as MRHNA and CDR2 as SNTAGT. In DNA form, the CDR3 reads TGTGCCAGCAGCGGACAGGGTGCCACCGGGGAGCTGTTTTTT. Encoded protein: CASSGQGATGELFF.

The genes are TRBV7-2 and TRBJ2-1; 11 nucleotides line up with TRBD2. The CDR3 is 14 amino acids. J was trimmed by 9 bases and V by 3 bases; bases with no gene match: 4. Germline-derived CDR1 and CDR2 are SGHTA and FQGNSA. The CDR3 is CASSFSSGRSEQFF. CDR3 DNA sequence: TGTGCCAGCAGCTTCTCTAGCGGGAGGTCTGAGCAGTTCTTC.